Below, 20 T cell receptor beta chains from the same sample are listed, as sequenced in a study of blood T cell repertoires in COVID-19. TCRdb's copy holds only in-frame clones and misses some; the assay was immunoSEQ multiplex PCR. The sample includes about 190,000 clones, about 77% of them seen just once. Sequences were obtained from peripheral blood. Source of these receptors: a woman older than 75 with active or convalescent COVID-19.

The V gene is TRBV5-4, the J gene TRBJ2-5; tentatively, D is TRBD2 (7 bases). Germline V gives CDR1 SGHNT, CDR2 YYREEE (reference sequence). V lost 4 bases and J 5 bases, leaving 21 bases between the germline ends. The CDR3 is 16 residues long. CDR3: CASSPIRGGADETQYF. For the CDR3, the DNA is TGTGCCAGCAGCCCAATTCGAGGGGGGGCTGACGAGACCCAGTACTTC.

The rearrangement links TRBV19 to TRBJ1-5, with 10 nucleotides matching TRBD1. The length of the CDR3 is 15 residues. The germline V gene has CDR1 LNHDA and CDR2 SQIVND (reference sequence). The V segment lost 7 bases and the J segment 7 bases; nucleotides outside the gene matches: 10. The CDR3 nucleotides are TGTGCCAGTACCCGGGACAGGGGAATAGGGCAGCCCCAGCATTTT. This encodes CASTRDRGIGQPQHF.

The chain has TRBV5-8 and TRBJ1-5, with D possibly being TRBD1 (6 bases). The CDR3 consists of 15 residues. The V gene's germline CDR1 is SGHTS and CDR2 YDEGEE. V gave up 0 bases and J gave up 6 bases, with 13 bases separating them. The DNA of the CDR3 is TGTGCCAGCAGCTTGGGGGGAGCAGGGGTTCAGCCCCAGCATTTT. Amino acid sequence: CASSLGGAGVQPQHF.

The CDR3 DNA sequence: TGTGCCAGCAGTTCCCGGACTAGCGGGGGCGTCCCCGGGGAGCTGTTTTTT. As protein: CASSSRTSGGVPGELFF. V is TRBV27 and J is TRBJ2-2; 13 bases are shared with TRBD2. The CDR3 is 17 residues long. Germline V gene sequence: CDR1 MNHEY, CDR2 SMNVEV (reference sequence). The V segment lost 4 bases and the J segment 6 bases; nucleotides outside the gene matches: 8.

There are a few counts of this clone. The CDR3 DNA reads TGTGCCAGCGACAGGGAGCCAGGGCAGTCCCAGCATTTT. It encodes CASDREPGQSQHF. V and J are TRBV19 and TRBJ1-5; 7 nucleotides match TRBD1. The trim removed 9 bases at V and 11 bases at J, leaving 13 bases unmatched. The CDR3 contains 13 residues. The germline V gene has CDR1 LNHDA and CDR2 SQIVND (reference sequence).

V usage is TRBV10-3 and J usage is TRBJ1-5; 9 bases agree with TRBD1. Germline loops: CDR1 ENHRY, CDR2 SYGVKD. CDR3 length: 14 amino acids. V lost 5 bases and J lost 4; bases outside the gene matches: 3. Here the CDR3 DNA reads TGTGCCATCAGTAGGGACAGGGTTAATCAGCCCCAGCATTTT. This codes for CAISRDRVNQPQHF.

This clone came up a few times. The CDR3 loop reads CASSSGTGALGYTEAFF. CDR3 nucleotide sequence: TGTGCCAGCAGTTCCGGGACAGGGGCGCTGGGGTACACTGAAGCTTTCTTT. The chain uses TRBV28 and TRBJ1-1; TRBD1 matches 10 bases. Unmatched junction bases numbered 11, after V lost 4 bases and J lost 3 bases. Germline-derived CDR1 and CDR2 are MDHEN and SYDVKM. CDR3 length equals 17 residues.

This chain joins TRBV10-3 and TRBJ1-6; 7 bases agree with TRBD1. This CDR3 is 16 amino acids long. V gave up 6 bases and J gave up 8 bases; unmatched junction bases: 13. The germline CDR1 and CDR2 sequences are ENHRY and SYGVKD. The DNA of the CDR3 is TGTGCCATCAGCGACACACGGGACAGACGCCATTCACCCCTCCACTTT. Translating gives CAISDTRDRRHSPLHF.

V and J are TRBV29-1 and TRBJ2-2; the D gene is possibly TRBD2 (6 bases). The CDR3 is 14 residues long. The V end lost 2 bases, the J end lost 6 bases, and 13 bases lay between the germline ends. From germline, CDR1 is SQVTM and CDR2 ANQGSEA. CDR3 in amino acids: CSVEWRREPGELFF. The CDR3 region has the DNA TGCAGCGTTGAATGGAGGAGGGAACCCGGGGAGCTGTTTTTT.

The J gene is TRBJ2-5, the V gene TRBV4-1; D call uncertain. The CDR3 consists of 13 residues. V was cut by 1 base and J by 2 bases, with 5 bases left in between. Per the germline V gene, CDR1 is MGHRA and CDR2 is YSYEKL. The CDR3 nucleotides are TGCGCCAGCAGCCAAGCTAGGCAAGAGACCCAGTACTTC. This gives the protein CASSQARQETQYF.

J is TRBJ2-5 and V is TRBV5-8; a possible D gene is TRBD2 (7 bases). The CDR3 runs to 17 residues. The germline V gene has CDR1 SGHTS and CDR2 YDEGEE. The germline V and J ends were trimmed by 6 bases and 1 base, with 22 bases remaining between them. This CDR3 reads CASKKGGASGGQETQYF. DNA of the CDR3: TGTGCCAGCAAGAAGGGGGGGGCCTCTGGGGGCCAAGAGACCCAGTACTTC.

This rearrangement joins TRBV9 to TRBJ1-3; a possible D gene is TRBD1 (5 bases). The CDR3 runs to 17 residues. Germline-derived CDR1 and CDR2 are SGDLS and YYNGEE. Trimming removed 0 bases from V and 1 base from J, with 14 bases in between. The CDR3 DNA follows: TGTGCCAGCAGCGTAGCCTCCAGGGTGTTTTCTGGAAACACCATATATTTT. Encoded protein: CASSVASRVFSGNTIYF.

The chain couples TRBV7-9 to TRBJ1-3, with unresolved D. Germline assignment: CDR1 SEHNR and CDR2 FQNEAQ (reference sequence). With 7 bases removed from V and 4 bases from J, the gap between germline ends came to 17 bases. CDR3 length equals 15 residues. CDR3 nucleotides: TGTGCCAGCACCCAGAGTCGTTTGCGGGGAAACACCATATATTTT. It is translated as CASTQSRLRGNTIYF.

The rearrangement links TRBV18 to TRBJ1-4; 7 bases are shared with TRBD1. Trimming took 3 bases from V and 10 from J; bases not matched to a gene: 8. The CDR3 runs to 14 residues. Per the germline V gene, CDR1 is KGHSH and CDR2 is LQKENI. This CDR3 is CASSPGTVYGKLFF. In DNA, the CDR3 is TGTGCCAGCTCACCCGGGACAGTTTATGGAAAACTGTTTTTT. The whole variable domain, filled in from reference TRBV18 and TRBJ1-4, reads NAGVMQNPRHLVRRRGQEARLRCSPMKGHSHVYWYRQLPEEGLKFMVYLQKENIIDESGMPKERFSAEFPKEGPSILRIQQVVRGDSAAYFCASSPGTVYGKLFFGSGTQLSVL.

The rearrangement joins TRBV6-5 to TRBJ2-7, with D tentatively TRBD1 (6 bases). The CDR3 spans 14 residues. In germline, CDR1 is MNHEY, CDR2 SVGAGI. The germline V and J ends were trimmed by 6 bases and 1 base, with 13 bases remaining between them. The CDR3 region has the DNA TGTGCCAGCAGGATTAACAGGGATTCCTACGAGCAGTACTTC. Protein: CASRINRDSYEQYF.

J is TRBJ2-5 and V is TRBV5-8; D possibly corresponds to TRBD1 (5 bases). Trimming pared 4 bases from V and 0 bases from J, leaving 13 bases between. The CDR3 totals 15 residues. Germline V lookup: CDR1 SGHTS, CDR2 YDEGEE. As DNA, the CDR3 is TGTGCCAGCAGCCCTGGGGCGACGTACCAAGAGACCCAGTACTTC. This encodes CASSPGATYQETQYF. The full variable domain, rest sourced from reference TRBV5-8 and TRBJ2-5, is EAGVTQSPTHLIKTRGQQATLRCSPISGHTSVYWYQQALGLGLQFLLWYDEGEERNRGNFPPRFSGRQFPNYSSELNVNALELEDSALYLCASSPGATYQETQYFGPGTRLLVL.

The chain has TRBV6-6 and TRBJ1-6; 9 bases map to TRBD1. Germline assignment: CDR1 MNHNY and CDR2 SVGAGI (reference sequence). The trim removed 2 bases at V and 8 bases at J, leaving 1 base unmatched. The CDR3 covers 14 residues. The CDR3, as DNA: TGTGCCAGCAGTTACCGGGACAGGGATTCACCCCTCCACTTT. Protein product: CASSYRDRDSPLHF.

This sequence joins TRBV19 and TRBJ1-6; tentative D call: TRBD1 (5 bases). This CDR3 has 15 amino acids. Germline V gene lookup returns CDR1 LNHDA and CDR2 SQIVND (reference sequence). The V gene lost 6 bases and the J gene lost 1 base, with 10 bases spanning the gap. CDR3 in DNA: TGTGCCAGTAGCTCAGGGAATTCCTATAATTCACCCCTCCACTTT. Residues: CASSSGNSYNSPLHF.

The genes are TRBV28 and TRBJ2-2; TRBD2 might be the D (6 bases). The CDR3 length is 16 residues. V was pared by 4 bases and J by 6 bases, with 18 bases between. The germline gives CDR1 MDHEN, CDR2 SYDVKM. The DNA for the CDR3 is TGTGCCAGCAGTTCGAAACGGGGGTTTGGGGCCGGGGAGCTGTTTTTT. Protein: CASSSKRGFGAGELFF.

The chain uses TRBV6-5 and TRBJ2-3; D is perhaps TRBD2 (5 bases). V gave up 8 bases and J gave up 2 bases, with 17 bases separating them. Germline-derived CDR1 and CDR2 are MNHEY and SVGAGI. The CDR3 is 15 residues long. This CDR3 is CASGERTRYTDTQYF. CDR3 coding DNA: TGTGCCAGCGGGGAAAGGACTCGTTACACAGATACGCAGTATTTT.